Given below is one T cell receptor beta chain in context. What it recognizes is unknown. 5'-RACE, quantitative and with molecular barcodes, yielded the TCR beta libraries. TCRdb fed the 5' RACE reads into MiXCR, producing one record per CDR3 protein. The sample has a few hundred thousand distinct CDR3 sequences; more than 15% are singletons. The record originates from a study of CD8 T cells in ankylosing spondylitis. General study points: In ankylosing spondylitis blood, a motif of eight highly homologous TCR beta variants appeared characteristic. Disease-linked clones bore a CD8+ phenotype and were relatively rare in peripheral blood. Clones tied to disease were said to be significantly enriched in matched ankylosing spondylitis synovial fluid. Some of the motif variants had earlier been found in reactive arthritis patients' fluid and blood.

Sequencing was performed on blood, either unsorted or a sorted T cell fraction (not recorded which). This clonotype was sampled from a male donor with ankylosing spondylitis.

CDR3 DNA: TGTGCCAGCATCGTTACTAGCGGGGGGTACAATGAGCAGTTCTTC. Amino acid sequence: CASIVTSGGYNEQFF. The rearrangement links TRBV7-2 to TRBJ2-1, with 12 nucleotides matching TRBD2. From germline, CDR1 is SGHTA and CDR2 FQGNSA. With V trimmed by 7 bases and J by 4 bases, 5 bases remained unmatched. The CDR3 sequence is 15 residues long.